A selection of T cell receptor beta chains follows, all from one sample in a study of shared clonotypes between healthy human individuals. Data came from immunoSEQ multiplex PCR; TCRdb stores just in-frame clones and leaves some out. The table records about 600,000 clones, 95% to 96% of them present only once. Sequenced material: naive CD8+ T cells sorted from blood. Every receptor here comes from a woman aged 30 to 39 in good health. Both conserved end residues are part of each CDR3. D genes are given only for firm matches. Part of the rows lack a size; the others show once, few, many or a class for expanded clones.

cdr3_length d_call j_call clone_size v_call cdr3_aa cdr3_nt
17 NA TRBJ1-4 NA TRBV15 CATSRLYPSAAGEKLFF TGTGCCACCAGCAGACTATATCCCTCGGCTGCGGGGGAAAAACTGTTTTTT
17 TRBD2 TRBJ2-1 NA TRBV29-1 CSATGGLAGKMYNEQFF TGCAGCGCCACTGGGGGACTAGCGGGAAAGATGTACAATGAGCAGTTCTTC
17 TRBD2 TRBJ2-7 NA TRBV10-3 CAISESKGRGETYEQYF TGTGCCATCAGTGAGTCGAAGGGGAGGGGTGAAACCTACGAGCAGTACTTC
15 TRBD1 TRBJ2-1 NA TRBV27 CASGPGTGAYNEQFF TGTGCCAGCGGACCCGGGACAGGAGCCTACAATGAGCAGTTCTTC
14 TRBD2 TRBJ2-7 NA TRBV9 CASSAGTRSYEQYF TGTGCCAGCAGCGCCGGGACTAGAAGTTACGAGCAGTACTTC
13 TRBD2 TRBJ2-7 NA TRBV5-4 CASSLGGRYEQYF TGTGCCAGCAGCCTGGGAGGGCGCTACGAGCAGTACTTC
15 TRBD1 TRBJ1-2 once TRBV28 CASSFPGQGVLGYTF TGTGCCAGCAGTTTTCCGGGACAGGGGGTGCTGGGCTACACCTTC
18 NA TRBJ2-2 NA TRBV7-9 CASSLAGGSGGRTGELFF TGTGCCAGCAGCTTAGCGGGAGGTTCGGGGGGCCGCACCGGGGAGCTGTTTTTT
17 NA TRBJ2-4 NA TRBV5-4 CASSLGPGTLAKNIQYF TGTGCCAGCAGCTTAGGGCCAGGAACCCTAGCCAAAAACATTCAGTACTTC
14 NA TRBJ1-5 once TRBV27 CASSFGGAGQPQHF TGTGCCAGCAGTTTCGGGGGGGCAGGTCAGCCCCAGCATTTT
17 NA TRBJ2-2 NA TRBV4-1 CASSQEGGSGNTGELFF TGCGCCAGCAGCCAAGAAGGGGGGTCTGGTAACACCGGGGAGCTGTTTTTT
14 TRBD1 TRBJ1-6 NA TRBV27 CASSPGQGGSPLHF TGTGCCAGCAGTCCTGGACAGGGCGGTTCACCCCTCCACTTT
15 TRBD1 TRBJ2-7 once TRBV6-4 CASRQGPDSSYEQYF TGTGCCAGCAGACAGGGGCCCGACAGCTCCTACGAGCAGTACTTC
11 NA TRBJ1-1 NA TRBV25-1 CASSVGGTRSF TGTGCCAGCAGTGTCGGGGGGACGCGGAGCTTT
15 NA TRBJ2-1 NA TRBV5-6 CASSLDETSYNEQFF TGTGCCAGCAGCTTGGACGAAACCTCCTACAATGAGCAGTTCTTC
14 NA TRBJ1-1 once TRBV13 CASSLDGDYTEAFF TGTGCCAGCAGCTTAGATGGGGATTACACTGAAGCTTTCTTT
12 NA TRBJ2-1 once TRBV30 CAWSGHWNEQFF TGTGCCTGGAGTGGTCACTGGAATGAGCAGTTCTTC
21 TRBD2 TRBJ2-1 NA TRBV10-3 CAISEFISASGSLGSYNEQFF TGTGCCATCAGTGAATTTATCTCGGCTAGCGGGAGTTTGGGGTCCTACAATGAGCAGTTCTTC
11 NA TRBJ2-7 NA TRBV6-6 CATRGGREQYF TGTGCCACCAGGGGAGGGCGGGAGCAGTACTTC
18 NA TRBJ2-3 NA TRBV7-9 CASSPRPGTTSSTDTQYF TGTGCCAGCAGCCCGCGACCCGGGACAACTTCTAGCACAGATACGCAGTATTTT
15 NA TRBJ1-5 NA TRBV21-1 CASSKEGGGGQPQHF TGTGCCAGCAGCAAAGAAGGCGGGGGCGGTCAGCCCCAGCATTTT
17 TRBD2 TRBJ2-7 NA TRBV10-3 CAISESTTGTSGYEQYF TGTGCCATCAGTGAGTCCACGACCGGGACTAGCGGCTACGAGCAGTACTTC
13 TRBD1 TRBJ2-7 NA TRBV19 CASSVGGTYEQYF TGTGCCAGTAGTGTAGGGGGCACCTACGAGCAGTACTTC
13 NA TRBJ2-7 NA TRBV7-9 CASTRRGGNEQYF TGTGCCAGCACCCGTAGGGGGGGGAACGAGCAGTACTTC
19 TRBD2 TRBJ2-1 NA TRBV7-9 CASSSPRLGPSGRDNEQFF TGTGCCAGCAGCTCCCCCCGACTCGGCCCCAGCGGGAGGGACAATGAGCAGTTCTTC
16 NA TRBJ2-1 NA TRBV11-2 CASTPVREGADNEQFF TGTGCCAGCACCCCCGTAAGGGAGGGGGCGGACAATGAGCAGTTCTTC
16 TRBD1 TRBJ2-5 NA TRBV7-9 CASSSGQGKHGETQYF TGTGCCAGCAGCTCTGGACAGGGAAAGCATGGAGAGACCCAGTACTTC
14 NA TRBJ2-7 NA TRBV6-5 CASSYGGEASEQYF TGTGCCAGCAGTTACGGCGGAGAAGCGAGCGAGCAGTACTTC
16 TRBD1 TRBJ2-1 NA TRBV6-5 CASSYVGTGFGNEQFF TGTGCCAGCAGTTACGTTGGGACAGGGTTTGGCAATGAGCAGTTCTTC
14 TRBD1 TRBJ2-5 NA TRBV5-1 CASSARQGSETQYF TGCGCCAGCAGCGCCCGACAGGGGTCGGAGACCCAGTACTTC
14 NA TRBJ1-1 few TRBV7-8 CASSLIPMNTEAFF TGTGCCAGCAGCTTAATACCCATGAACACTGAAGCTTTCTTT
13 TRBD2 TRBJ2-3 NA TRBV19 CASSIAGGDTQYF TGTGCCAGTAGTATAGCGGGAGGGGATACGCAGTATTTT
15 NA TRBJ2-2 NA TRBV12-5 CASGLVQGNTGELFF TGTGCTAGTGGTTTAGTACAGGGGAACACCGGGGAGCTGTTTTTT
14 NA TRBJ2-2 NA TRBV27 CASSPTRGTGELFF TGTGCCAGCAGTCCGACTAGGGGTACCGGGGAGCTGTTTTTT
16 NA TRBJ2-3 NA TRBV4-2 CASSPLARHSADTQYF TGTGCCAGCAGCCCGTTGGCCAGACACTCCGCAGATACGCAGTATTTT
13 NA TRBJ1-1 NA TRBV6-1 CASSEAGSGEAFF TGTGCCAGCAGTGAAGCGGGGTCAGGTGAAGCTTTCTTT
13 NA TRBJ1-5 NA TRBV11-2 CASSWDPNQPQHF TGTGCCAGCAGCTGGGACCCAAATCAGCCCCAGCATTTT
12 NA TRBJ2-5 NA TRBV11-2 CASSWYQETQYF TGTGCCAGCAGCTGGTACCAAGAGACCCAGTACTTC
15 NA TRBJ2-7 NA TRBV28 CASSLRAIPFYEQYF TGTGCCAGCAGTCTCCGAGCCATCCCCTTCTACGAGCAGTACTTC
18 TRBD2 TRBJ2-2 NA TRBV4-2 CASSQEPSGSLSTGELFF TGTGCCAGCAGCCAAGAGCCTAGCGGGAGTTTAAGCACCGGGGAGCTGTTTTTT
15 NA TRBJ1-2 NA TRBV5-1 CASSSLGWPTYGYTF TGCGCCAGCAGCTCACTGGGGTGGCCTACCTATGGCTACACCTTC
15 NA TRBJ2-7 NA TRBV13 CASSQNGVGSYEQYF TGTGCCAGCAGCCAAAATGGGGTAGGGTCCTACGAGCAGTACTTC
14 NA TRBJ2-7 NA TRBV5-4 CASSFGGQNYEQYF TGTGCCAGCAGCTTTGGTGGACAGAACTACGAGCAGTACTTC
17 NA TRBJ1-1 NA TRBV18 CASSPRGRGSANTEAFF TGTGCCAGCTCACCACGGGGGCGGGGCAGTGCGAACACTGAAGCTTTCTTT
15 TRBD1 TRBJ2-1 NA TRBV13 CASSSTGTGGPEQFF TGTGCCAGCAGCTCCACCGGGACAGGGGGCCCTGAGCAGTTCTTC
15 NA TRBJ1-1 NA TRBV28 CASSFRGDLATEAFF TGTGCCAGCAGTTTTCGTGGGGATCTTGCCACTGAAGCTTTCTTT
17 NA TRBJ2-2 NA TRBV7-2 CASSLNRGWESTGELFF TGTGCCAGCAGCTTAAATCGCGGGTGGGAGAGCACCGGGGAGCTGTTTTTT
12 TRBD1 TRBJ1-1 NA TRBV28 CATREQGTEAFF TGTGCCACTAGGGAACAGGGGACTGAAGCTTTCTTT
14 NA TRBJ2-7 NA TRBV28 CASSPKGGVNEQYF TGTGCCAGCAGTCCAAAGGGGGGGGTGAACGAGCAGTACTTC
15 NA TRBJ1-1 NA TRBV11-2 CASSLSIRWNTEAFF TGTGCCAGCAGCTTAAGTATTCGGTGGAACACTGAAGCTTTCTTT